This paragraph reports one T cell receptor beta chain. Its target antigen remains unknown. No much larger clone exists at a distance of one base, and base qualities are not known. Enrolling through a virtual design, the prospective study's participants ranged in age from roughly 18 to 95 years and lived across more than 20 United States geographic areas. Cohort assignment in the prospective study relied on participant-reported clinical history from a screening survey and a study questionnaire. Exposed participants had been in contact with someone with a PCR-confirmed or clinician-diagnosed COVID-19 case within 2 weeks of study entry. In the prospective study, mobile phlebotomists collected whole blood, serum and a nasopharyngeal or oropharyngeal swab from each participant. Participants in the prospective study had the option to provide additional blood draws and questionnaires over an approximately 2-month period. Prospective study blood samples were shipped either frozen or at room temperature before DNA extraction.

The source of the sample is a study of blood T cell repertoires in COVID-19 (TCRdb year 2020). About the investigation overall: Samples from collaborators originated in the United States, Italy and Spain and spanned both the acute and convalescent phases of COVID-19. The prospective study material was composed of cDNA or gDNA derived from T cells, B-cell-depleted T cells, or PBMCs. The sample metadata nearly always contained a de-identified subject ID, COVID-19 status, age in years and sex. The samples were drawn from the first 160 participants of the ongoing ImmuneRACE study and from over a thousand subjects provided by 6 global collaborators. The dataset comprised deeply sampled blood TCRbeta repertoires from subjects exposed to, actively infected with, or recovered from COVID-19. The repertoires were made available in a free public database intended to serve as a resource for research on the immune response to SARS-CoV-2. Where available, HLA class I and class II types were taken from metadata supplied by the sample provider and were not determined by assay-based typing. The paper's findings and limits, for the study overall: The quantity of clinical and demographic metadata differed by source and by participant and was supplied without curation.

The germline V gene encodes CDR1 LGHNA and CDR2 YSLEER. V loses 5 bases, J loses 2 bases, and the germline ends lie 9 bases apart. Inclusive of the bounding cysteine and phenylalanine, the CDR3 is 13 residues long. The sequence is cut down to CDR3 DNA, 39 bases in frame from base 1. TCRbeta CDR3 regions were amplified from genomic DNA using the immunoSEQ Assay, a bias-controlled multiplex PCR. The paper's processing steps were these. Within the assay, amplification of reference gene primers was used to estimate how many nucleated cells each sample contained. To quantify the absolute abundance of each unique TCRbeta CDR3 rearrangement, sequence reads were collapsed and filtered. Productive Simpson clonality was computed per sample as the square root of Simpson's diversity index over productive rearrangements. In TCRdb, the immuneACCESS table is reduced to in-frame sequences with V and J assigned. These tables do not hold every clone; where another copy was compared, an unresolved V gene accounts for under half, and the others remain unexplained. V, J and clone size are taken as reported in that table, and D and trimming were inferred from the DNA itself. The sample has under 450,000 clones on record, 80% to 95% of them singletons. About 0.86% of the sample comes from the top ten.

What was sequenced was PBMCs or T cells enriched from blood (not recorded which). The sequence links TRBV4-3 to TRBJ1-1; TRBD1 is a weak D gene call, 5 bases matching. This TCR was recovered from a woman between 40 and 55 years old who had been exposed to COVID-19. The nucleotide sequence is TGCGCCAGCAGCGCCCAGGGAAACACTGAAGCTTTCTTT. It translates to CASSAQGNTEAFF.